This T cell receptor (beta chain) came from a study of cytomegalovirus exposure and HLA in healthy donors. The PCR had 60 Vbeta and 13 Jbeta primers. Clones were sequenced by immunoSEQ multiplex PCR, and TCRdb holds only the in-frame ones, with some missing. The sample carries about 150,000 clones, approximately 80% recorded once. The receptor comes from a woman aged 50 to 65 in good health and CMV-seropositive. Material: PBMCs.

This chain's CDR3 is CARSLVSGESQPQHF. The CDR3 nucleotides read TGTGCCAGAAGCTTGGTTTCTGGGGAGAGCCAGCCCCAGCATTTT. This chain joins TRBV5-3 and TRBJ1-5; D is unclear. TRBV5-3 is labeled an ORF, and its function is uncertain. Trimming pared 0 bases from V and 7 bases from J, leaving 14 bases between. The CDR3 extends over 15 amino acids.